These 9 T cell receptor beta chains were all obtained from the same sample, sequenced in a study of T cell responses to AZD1222 COVID-19 vaccine. TCRdb keeps only in-frame clones here, not all; method: immunoSEQ multiplex PCR. The sample has 150,000 or so clones; 88% are singletons. Source: peripheral blood, taken on day 0 of MenACWY control vaccination. The receptors were sampled from an adult in good health.

This clone was observed a few times. The V call is TRBV5-1, the J call TRBJ2-3, with D hard to call. This CDR3 comprises 16 residues. Trimming stripped 5 bases from V and 3 bases from J, with 19 bases between. Germline assignment: CDR1 SGHRS and CDR2 YFSETQ. The CDR3 spells CASRPYDRAGTDTQYF. As DNA, the CDR3 is TGCGCCAGCAGACCCTATGACCGCGCCGGGACAGATACGCAGTATTTT.

The genes are TRBV28 and TRBJ2-5; D is perhaps TRBD1 (6 bases). The V end lost 6 bases, the J end lost 1 base, and 9 bases lay between the germline ends. Germline CDR1 MDHEN, CDR2 SYDVKM. The CDR3 length is 13 residues. The CDR3, as DNA: TGTGCCAGCAGACAAGGGGGCCAAGAGACCCAGTACTTC. This codes for CASRQGGQETQYF.

The gene calls are TRBV2 and TRBJ1-5; 8 bases line up with TRBD1. J lost 3 bases, V lost 6 bases, and 4 bases had no gene match. Per germline, CDR1 SNHLY and CDR2 FYNNEI. The length of the CDR3 is 14 residues. This CDR3 reads CASRADRDNQPQHF. The DNA for the CDR3 is TGTGCCAGCAGGGCGGACAGGGACAATCAGCCCCAGCATTTT.

The chain combines TRBV6-2 or TRBV6-3 with TRBJ2-5, with 8 bases fitting TRBD2. This CDR3 spans 16 amino acids. Germline V gene sequence: CDR1 MNHEY, CDR2 SVGEGT. J was trimmed by 1 base and V by 4 bases; bases with no gene match: 8. CDR3 sequence (DNA): TGTGCCAGCAGTTTCGAGACTAGCGAGACCCAAGAGACCCAGTACTTC. Translated, it gives CASSFETSETQETQYF.

The rearrangement joins TRBV6-5 to TRBJ1-5, with 7 bases identical to TRBD1. Per the germline V gene, CDR1 is MNHEY and CDR2 is SVGAGI. The junction had 4 bases not matched to a gene; V was cut back by 2 bases and J by 3 bases. The CDR3 is 15 amino acids. In nucleotides, the CDR3 is TGTGCCAGCAGTTACCCGGGACAGAACAATCAGCCCCAGCATTTT. It codes for CASSYPGQNNQPQHF.

The V call is TRBV5-1, the J call TRBJ2-5, with D perhaps TRBD2 (5 bases). Germline CDR1 reads SGHRS; CDR2 reads YFSETQ. This CDR3 contains 17 residues. The V end lost 0 bases, the J end lost 5 bases, and 20 bases lay between the germline ends. As DNA, the CDR3 is TGCGCCAGCAGCTTGGGGCCTACCTTGAGGGCCGAGGAGACCCAGTACTTC. It translates to CASSLGPTLRAEETQYF.

This clone was detected once. This chain joins TRBV14 and TRBJ2-1, with 11 bases that match TRBD2. Germline CDR1 SGHDN, CDR2 FVKESK. V trimming: 4 bases; J trimming: 4 bases; junction bases outside the gene matches: 6. The CDR3 loop spans 16 amino acids. DNA of the CDR3: TGTGCCAGCAGCCGTCTAGCGGGAGGATCGTACAATGAGCAGTTCTTC. This sequence encodes CASSRLAGGSYNEQFF.

V is TRBV7-9 and J is TRBJ1-5; TRBD1 is a possible D gene (5 bases). The CDR3 runs to 16 residues. The V end lost 5 bases, the J end lost 2 bases, and 16 bases lay between the germline ends. Germline V lookup: CDR1 SEHNR, CDR2 FQNEAQ (reference sequence). The CDR3 loop is CASSPMGIGGNQPQHF. CDR3 sequence (DNA): TGTGCCAGCAGCCCTATGGGTATAGGGGGCAATCAGCCCCAGCATTTT.

The gene calls are TRBV5-1 and TRBJ2-2, with 13 bases matching TRBD2. J gave up 2 bases and V 1 base, and 8 bases lay outside the gene matches. The CDR3 spans 19 residues. CDR1 SGHRS and CDR2 YFSETQ come from the germline V gene. The CDR3 is CASSLTKTSGGRNTGELFF. The CDR3 DNA follows: TGCGCCAGCAGCTTGACCAAGACTAGCGGGGGGCGAAACACCGGGGAGCTGTTTTTT.